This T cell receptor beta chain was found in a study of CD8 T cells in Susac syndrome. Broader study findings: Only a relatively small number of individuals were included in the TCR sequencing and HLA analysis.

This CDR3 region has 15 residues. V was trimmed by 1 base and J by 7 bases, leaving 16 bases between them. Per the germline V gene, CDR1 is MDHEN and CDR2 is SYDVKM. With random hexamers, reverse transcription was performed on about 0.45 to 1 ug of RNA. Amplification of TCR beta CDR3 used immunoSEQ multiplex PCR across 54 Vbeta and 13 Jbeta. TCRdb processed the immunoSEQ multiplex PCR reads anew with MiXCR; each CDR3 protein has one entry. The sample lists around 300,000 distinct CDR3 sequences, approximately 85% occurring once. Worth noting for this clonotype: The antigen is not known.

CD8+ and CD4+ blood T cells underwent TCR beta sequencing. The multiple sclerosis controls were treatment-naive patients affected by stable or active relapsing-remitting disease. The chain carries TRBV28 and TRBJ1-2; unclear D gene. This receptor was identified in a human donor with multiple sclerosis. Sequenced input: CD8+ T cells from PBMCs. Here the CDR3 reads CASSLSAAPGAGYTF. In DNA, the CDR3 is TGTGCCAGCAGTTTATCGGCAGCCCCGGGCGCTGGCTACACCTTC.